One sample yielded the 10 T cell receptor beta chains listed below, sequenced in a study of shared clonotypes between healthy human individuals. Naive-designated CD8 cells lacked CD45RO, were positively enriched for CCR7, and omitted terminally differentiated effector memory CD45RA+ cells. This table comes from immunoSEQ multiplex PCR, and its TCRdb copy is limited to in-frame clones, with some not included. The sample records about 580,000 clones, about 98% being singletons. Sequenced input: naive CD8+ T cells sorted from blood. These receptor sequences come from a man under 40 in good health.

The genes are TRBV6-1 and TRBJ1-5, with D unclear. Looked up from germline, CDR1 is MNHNS and CDR2 is SASEGT. The CDR3 sequence is 15 residues long. V gave up 4 bases and J gave up 0 bases, with 10 bases separating them. The CDR3 loop is CASSVGQFSNQPQHF. CDR3 in DNA: TGTGCCAGCAGTGTAGGCCAGTTTAGCAATCAGCCCCAGCATTTT.

This chain joins TRBV13 and TRBJ2-3, with TRBD1 matching over 9 bases. The length of the CDR3 is 13 residues. Germline values: CDR1 PRHDT, CDR2 FYEKMQ (reference sequence). With 3 bases clipped from V and 14 bases from J, the junction kept 9 bases outside the gene matches. The CDR3 sequence is CASSFETGGGSYF. CDR3 coding DNA: TGTGCCAGCAGCTTCGAGACAGGGGGTGGGTCGTATTTT.

Comment on this clone: Distinct nucleotide sequences in the sample also encode this CDR3. The rearrangement uses TRBV29-1 and TRBJ2-5, with TRBD1 identical over 8 bases. CDR3 size: 14 residues. Trimming removed 2 bases from V and 3 bases from J; junction bases left unmatched: 5. CDR1 is SQVTM and CDR2 is ANQGSEA in the germline V gene. The CDR3 DNA reads as TGCAGCGTTGAACCGACAGGGGTTGAAGAGACCCAGTACTTC. Its protein product is CSVEPTGVEETQYF. The variable domain in full, with the rest retrieved from reference TRBV29-1 and TRBJ2-5, is SAVISQKPSRDICQRGTSLTIQCQVDSQVTMMFWYRQQPGQSLTLIATANQGSEATYESGFVIDKFPISRPNLTFSTLTVSNMSPEDSSIYLCSVEPTGVEETQYFGPGTRLLVL.

This clone has only one observation. The chain couples TRBV25-1 to TRBJ2-7, with D perhaps TRBD1 or TRBD2 (5 bases each). CDR1 is MGHDK and CDR2 is SYGVNS in the germline V gene. This CDR3 spans 13 amino acids. V gave up 6 bases and J gave up 1 base, with 10 bases separating them. The CDR3 loop is CASRGTGSYEQYF. In DNA form, the CDR3 reads TGTGCCAGCAGAGGGACGGGATCCTACGAGCAGTACTTC.

As to this clone: Other DNA sequences of this sample code for an identical CDR3. The genes are TRBV7-9 and TRBJ2-7; possible D gene TRBD1, 6 bases. V gave up 4 bases and J gave up 1 base, with 8 bases separating them. This CDR3 is built from 13 residues. Germline V gives CDR1 SEHNR, CDR2 FQNEAQ (reference sequence). CDR3 loop: CASSSTGSYEQYF. CDR3 DNA sequence: TGTGCCAGCAGCTCCACAGGGTCCTACGAGCAGTACTTC.

This chain links TRBV28 with TRBJ1-2, with 9 nucleotides matching TRBD1. V gave up 4 bases and J gave up 2 bases; unmatched junction bases: 11. Germline V CDR1 and CDR2: MDHEN, SYDVKM. This CDR3 region has 17 residues. The CDR3 sequence: CASSSPGGTGKNYGYTF. The CDR3, as DNA: TGTGCCAGCAGTTCCCCGGGGGGGACAGGGAAAAACTATGGCTACACCTTC.

This clone was seen just once. The gene calls are TRBV21-1 and TRBJ1-2; whether TRBD1, the table's D call, matches the DNA was not checked. TRBV21-1 constitutes a pseudogene. This CDR3 is built from 17 residues. The CDR3 coding sequence is TGTGCCAGCAGCAAGCTGGAGTGGAACAGGGACGACTATGGCTACACCTTC. Protein sequence: CASSKLEWNRDDYGYTF.

The gene calls are TRBV20-1 and TRBJ2-7, with D perhaps TRBD1 (5 bases). V was pared by 3 bases and J by 8 bases, with 11 bases between. This CDR3 has 11 residues. Germline CDR1 DFQATT, CDR2 SNEGSKA (reference sequence). CDR3 sequence (DNA): TGCAGTGCTAGGGTGACAGTCCAGCAGTACTTC. This encodes CSARVTVQQYF.

This clone was detected only once. V and J are TRBV5-1 and TRBJ1-5; unclear D gene. The germline V gene encodes CDR1 SGHRS and CDR2 YFSETQ. V lost 0 bases and J 6 bases, leaving 7 bases between the germline ends. The CDR3 has 13 residues. CDR3 protein: CASSLDMGQPQHF. CDR3 nucleotide sequence: TGCGCCAGCAGCTTGGATATGGGTCAGCCCCAGCATTTT.

This clone was found once. The chain couples TRBV19 to TRBJ2-7, with TRBD2 as a possible D gene (6 bases). Germline values: CDR1 LNHDA, CDR2 SQIVND (reference sequence). This CDR3 is 13 amino acids long. Deletions cut 5 bases from V and 7 bases from J, with 15 bases between. The CDR3, as DNA: TGTGCCAGTAGTTTCAGCGGGCTAGGAGAGCAGTACTTC. This codes for CASSFSGLGEQYF.